The 29 T cell receptor beta chains below all came from one sample that was sequenced in a study of blood T cell repertoires in COVID-19. Data came from immunoSEQ multiplex PCR; TCRdb stores just in-frame clones and leaves some out. The sample consists of some 60,000 clones, more than 75% of them appearing once. Source material: peripheral blood. The source of these receptors is a man in his sixties with acute or convalescent COVID-19.

The DNA of the CDR3 is TGTGCCAGCAGCTTATCCAGGGGGCGGGGGAGCACTGAAGCTTTCTTT. Encoded protein: CASSLSRGRGSTEAFF. This chain links TRBV13 with TRBJ1-1, with 8 bases fitting TRBD1. The germline V gene encodes CDR1 PRHDT and CDR2 FYEKMQ (reference sequence). The CDR3 contains 16 residues. The trim removed 2 bases at V and 4 bases at J, leaving 9 bases unmatched.

This sequence joins TRBV9 and TRBJ1-3; perhaps TRBD1 as D (6 bases). The V end lost 0 bases, the J end lost 0 bases, and 13 bases lay between the germline ends. CDR3 size: 17 residues. Germline values: CDR1 SGDLS, CDR2 YYNGEE. CDR3 sequence: CASSVEVGQPSGNTIYF. Written as DNA, the CDR3 is TGTGCCAGCAGCGTAGAGGTTGGACAGCCCTCTGGAAACACCATATATTTT. Full variable domain (outside the CDR3, taken from reference TRBV9 and TRBJ1-3): DSGVTQTPKHLITATGQRVTLRCSPRSGDLSVYWYQQSLDQGLQFLIQYYNGEERAKGNILERFSAQQFPDLHSELNLSSLELGDSALYFCASSVEVGQPSGNTIYFGEGSWLTVV.

The chain uses TRBV2 and TRBJ2-7; 9 bases are a match to TRBD1. The CDR3 totals 13 residues. V lost 5 bases to trimming and J lost 3 bases; unmatched junction nucleotides: 2. Germline V gene sequence: CDR1 SNHLY, CDR2 FYNNEI. The CDR3 nucleotides are TGTGCCAGCAGTCCGGACAGGGGCTACGAGCAGTACTTC. This gives the protein CASSPDRGYEQYF.

This clone was picked up one time. The chain combines TRBV24-1 with TRBJ1-5; a possible D gene is TRBD1 (6 bases). Germline CDR1 is KGHDR and CDR2 is SFDVKD. The CDR3 is 13 residues long. V was pared by 4 bases and J by 4 bases, with 7 bases between. As DNA, the CDR3 is TGTGCCACCAGTGACGGGACAAATCAGCCCCAGCATTTT. Residues: CATSDGTNQPQHF.

The chain uses TRBV3-1 (or the pseudogene TRBV3-2) and TRBJ1-1; 7 nucleotides agree with TRBD1. Trimming took 4 bases from V and 4 from J; bases not matched to a gene: 3. CDR3 length: 13 residues. Germline assignment: CDR1 LGHDT and CDR2 YNNKEL (reference sequence). The chain's CDR3 is CASSLQGSTEAFF. DNA of the CDR3: TGTGCCAGCAGCCTACAGGGGAGCACTGAAGCTTTCTTT.

V is TRBV24-1 and J is TRBJ2-7; D possibly corresponds to TRBD1 (6 bases). The V gene's germline CDR1 is KGHDR and CDR2 SFDVKD. CDR3 size: 18 residues. V lost 3 bases to trimming and J lost 2 bases, with 22 bases between them. Here the CDR3 reads CATSDPRPNPTGTYEQYF. DNA of the CDR3: TGTGCCACCAGTGATCCACGACCCAATCCAACAGGGACCTACGAGCAGTACTTC.

The chain combines TRBV7-6 with TRBJ1-2, with TRBD1 as a possible D gene (6 bases). V lost 5 bases to trimming and J lost 7 bases, with 20 bases between them. The germline V gene has CDR1 SGHVS and CDR2 FNYEAQ. The CDR3 is 15 amino acids. The CDR3 DNA reads TGTGCCAGCAGCCCAAGCCTCCCAGGGGATGGTGGCTACACCTTC. Amino acid sequence: CASSPSLPGDGGYTF.

This chain uses TRBV11-2 with TRBJ2-2; 7 bases match TRBD1. The germline gives CDR1 SGHAT, CDR2 FQNNGV. This CDR3 has 15 residues. With V trimmed by 4 bases and J by 2 bases, 4 bases remained unmatched. The CDR3 loop is CASSSGTANTGELFF. The CDR3 DNA reads TGTGCCAGCAGCTCCGGGACAGCTAACACCGGGGAGCTGTTTTTT.

The V gene is TRBV30, the J gene TRBJ2-2, with TRBD1 as a possible D gene (5 bases). CDR3 length: 16 residues. Germline values: CDR1 GTSNPN, CDR2 SVGIG (reference sequence). Between the trimmed V and J ends, which lost 8 bases and 4 bases, there was a span of 23 bases. The CDR3 DNA sequence: TGTGCCGCAAACTTCAAAAGGAGACAGCCCACCGGGGAGCTGTTTTTT. It is translated as CAANFKRRQPTGELFF.

This chain links TRBV19 with TRBJ1-5; 9 nucleotides match TRBD1. Germline lookup yields CDR1 LNHDA and CDR2 SQIVND (reference sequence). CDR3 length: 14 amino acids. Trimming cost V 5 bases and J 6 bases; bases outside gene matches: 5. This CDR3 reads CASSATGGLQPQHF. DNA of the CDR3: TGTGCCAGTAGTGCCACAGGGGGCCTTCAGCCCCAGCATTTT.

The V and J genes are TRBV6-5 and TRBJ1-2; possible D gene TRBD1, 6 bases. The CDR3 totals 15 residues. Germline V gene sequence: CDR1 MNHEY, CDR2 SVGAGI. The V gene lost 7 bases and the J gene lost 4 bases, with 19 bases spanning the gap. The CDR3 DNA reads as TGTGCCAGCACCCCTCAGAGGGGGGGTGGCTATGGCTACACCTTC. This codes for CASTPQRGGGYGYTF.

V usage is TRBV19 and J usage is TRBJ1-6; 7 bases are a match to TRBD1. Germline CDR1 and CDR2: LNHDA and SQIVND (reference sequence). The CDR3 covers 19 residues. V lost 5 bases and J lost 8; bases outside the gene matches: 21. DNA for the CDR3: TGTGCCAGTAGTCCTCCCGCAAGATACGACAGGGCTCCCCATTCACCCCTCCACTTT. Amino acids: CASSPPARYDRAPHSPLHF. Full variable domain (remainder filled in from reference TRBV19 and TRBJ1-6): DGGITQSPKYLFRKEGQNVTLSCEQNLNHDAMYWYRQDPGQGLRLIYYSQIVNDFQKGDIAEGYSVSREKKESFPLTVTSAQKNPTAFYLCASSPPARYDRAPHSPLHFGNGTRLTVT.

The chain links TRBV19 to TRBJ1-5, with a possible D match to TRBD1 (6 bases). The CDR3 has 14 residues. Per germline, CDR1 LNHDA and CDR2 SQIVND (reference sequence). V was cut by 3 bases and J by 5 bases, with 11 bases left in between. CDR3 loop: CASSIWGGHQPQHF. In nucleotides, the CDR3 is TGTGCCAGTAGTATTTGGGGGGGCCATCAGCCCCAGCATTTT. The whole variable domain, remainder taken from reference TRBV19 and TRBJ1-5, is DGGITQSPKYLFRKEGQNVTLSCEQNLNHDAMYWYRQDPGQGLRLIYYSQIVNDFQKGDIAEGYSVSREKKESFPLTVTSAQKNPTAFYLCASSIWGGHQPQHFGDGTRLSIL.

The genes are TRBV2 and TRBJ1-6; D gene uncertain. V lost 5 bases to trimming and J lost 13 bases, with 12 bases between them. The V gene's germline CDR1 is SNHLY and CDR2 FYNNEI. The CDR3 has 12 residues. CDR3 loop: CASSMLAAPLHF. CDR3 DNA sequence: TGTGCCAGCAGTATGCTCGCGGCGCCCCTCCACTTT.

The J gene is TRBJ2-2, the V gene TRBV3-1 (or the pseudogene TRBV3-2), with D maybe TRBD2 (7 bases). V was cut by 1 base and J by 6 bases, with 12 bases left in between. The CDR3 has 15 residues. Germline lookup yields CDR1 LGHDT and CDR2 YNNKEL (reference sequence). CDR3 coding DNA: TGTGCCAGCAGCCAAGGATGGGGGGGCGCCGGGGAGCTGTTTTTT. Its translation is CASSQGWGGAGELFF.

The chain links TRBV3-1 (or the pseudogene TRBV3-2) to TRBJ1-1; D is unclear. V was pared by 3 bases and J by 2 bases, with 13 bases between. The CDR3 is made up of 15 amino acids. Germline CDR1 is LGHDT and CDR2 is YNNKEL (reference sequence). The DNA for the CDR3 is TGTGCCAGCAGCCACCCCGGCGGACTTAACACTGAAGCTTTCTTT. Translated, it gives CASSHPGGLNTEAFF.

There are a few counts of this clone. This chain links TRBV24-1 with TRBJ2-3; the match to TRBD2 covers 9 bases. The ends lost 4 bases at V and 2 bases at J; junction bases unmatched: 6. CDR3 size: 16 residues. Per germline, CDR1 KGHDR and CDR2 SFDVKD. CDR3 protein: CATSDPLAGATDTQYF. CDR3 DNA sequence: TGTGCCACCAGTGACCCGTTAGCGGGGGCCACAGATACGCAGTATTTT.

This rearrangement joins TRBV2 to TRBJ1-1; TRBD1 matches at 7 bases. Per germline, CDR1 SNHLY and CDR2 FYNNEI. The V and J ends lost 7 bases and 1 base, in that order; junction bases with no gene match: 3. The CDR3 contains 13 residues. CDR3 DNA: TGTGCCAGCATCGACAGGGAGAACACTGAAGCTTTCTTT. Protein: CASIDRENTEAFF.

This clone was picked up a small number of times. The chain employs TRBV7-2 and TRBJ1-2; D gene ambiguous. Per the germline V gene, CDR1 is SGHTA and CDR2 is FQGNSA. This CDR3 is 13 amino acids long. The V gene lost 4 bases and the J gene lost 4 bases, with 10 bases spanning the gap. Written as DNA, the CDR3 is TGTGCCAGCAGCTACGGTGCCGCCTATGGCTACACCTTC. This sequence encodes CASSYGAAYGYTF.

The chain links TRBV4-2 to TRBJ1-3, with D possibly matching TRBD1 (5 bases). This CDR3 is built from 15 residues. The V end lost 0 bases, the J end lost 4 bases, and 10 bases lay between the germline ends. The germline V gene has CDR1 LGHNA and CDR2 YNFKEQ. CDR3: CASSQEGGRGNTIYF. The CDR3 bases are TGTGCCAGCAGCCAAGAGGGGGGAAGGGGAAACACCATATATTTT.

The chain uses TRBV10-2 and TRBJ1-5; TRBD1 matches at 7 bases. CDR1 is WSHSY and CDR2 is SAAADI in the germline V gene. This CDR3 spans 13 amino acids. The junction had 12 bases not matched to a gene; V was cut back by 10 bases and J by 9 bases. DNA for the CDR3: TGCGCCACAGTCGGACAGGCCGTGGGGCCCCAGCATTTT. It is translated as CATVGQAVGPQHF.

V is TRBV9 and J is TRBJ2-3, with TRBD2 as a possible D gene (7 bases). Between the trimmed V and J ends, which lost 4 bases and 6 bases, there was a span of 24 bases. CDR3 size: 17 residues. The V gene's germline CDR1 is SGDLS and CDR2 YYNGEE. CDR3 amino acids: CASSTPAGASWGDTQYF. CDR3 coding DNA: TGTGCCAGCAGCACGCCCGCGGGGGCCTCTTGGGGGGATACGCAGTATTTT.

The chain recombines TRBV3-1 (or the pseudogene TRBV3-2) with TRBJ1-3; D unresolved. Looked up from germline, CDR1 is LGHDT and CDR2 is YNNKEL (reference sequence). The V gene lost 5 bases and the J gene lost 0 bases, with 2 bases spanning the gap. The CDR3 spans 12 residues. CDR3 residues: CASSYSGNTIYF. In DNA, the CDR3 is TGTGCCAGCAGCTACTCTGGAAACACCATATATTTT.

CDR3 DNA sequence: TGTGCCTCCGATAGGCGAGGGACCTACGAGCAGTACTTC. It specifies CASDRRGTYEQYF. The chain carries TRBV6-5 and TRBJ2-7; a weak D match, TRBD2 (5 bases). CDR3 length: 13 amino acids. Trimming shortened V by 11 bases and J by 2 bases, and 16 bases separated the two germline ends. In germline, CDR1 is MNHEY, CDR2 SVGAGI.

This clone was recorded a few times. This chain joins TRBV19 and TRBJ1-6; D call uncertain. This CDR3 comprises 12 residues. Germline CDR1 reads LNHDA; CDR2 reads SQIVND (reference sequence). V was trimmed by 5 bases and J by 14 bases, leaving 13 bases between them. The CDR3, as DNA: TGTGCCAGTAGTTCGCCCCTTGAGGCCCTCCACTTT. Amino acid sequence: CASSSPLEALHF.

The chain uses TRBV2 and TRBJ1-6, with no clear D. CDR1 SNHLY and CDR2 FYNNEI come from the germline V gene. The ends were cut back, 8 bases at V and 2 bases at J, with 16 bases in the middle. The CDR3 spans 16 residues. The CDR3 loop is CASCPTTGAYNSPLHF. The CDR3 DNA is TGTGCCAGCTGCCCTACGACGGGAGCCTATAATTCACCCCTCCACTTT.

This clone has just a few counts. The chain has TRBV25-1 and TRBJ1-3; 7 nucleotides agree with TRBD1. The CDR3 spans 15 residues. Germline V gives CDR1 MGHDK, CDR2 SYGVNS. V shed 3 bases and J 3 bases; nucleotides not matched to a gene: 5. CDR3 amino acids: CASSEEGAVGNTIYF. The CDR3, as DNA: TGTGCCAGCAGTGAGGAGGGGGCAGTTGGAAACACCATATATTTT.

This clone has only one observation. The rearrangement links TRBV6-5 to TRBJ1-1, with 7 nucleotides matching TRBD1. The CDR3 is made up of 14 amino acids. The junction had 5 bases not matched to a gene; V was cut back by 6 bases and J by 1 base. CDR1 is MNHEY, CDR2 SVGAGI, per germline. In nucleotides, the CDR3 is TGTGCCAGCAGGGAGGGACAGAGGAACACTGAAGCTTTCTTT. Translating it yields CASREGQRNTEAFF.

This clone was seen only once. This chain connects TRBV6-1 to TRBJ2-1, with D tentatively TRBD1 (5 bases). The germline V gene encodes CDR1 MNHNS and CDR2 SASEGT. This CDR3 is built from 14 residues. V lost 7 bases to trimming and J lost 7 bases, with 17 bases between them. The CDR3 DNA reads as TGTGCCAGCACCCTCGAATTCCAGGGTAATGAGCAGTTCTTC. It encodes CASTLEFQGNEQFF.